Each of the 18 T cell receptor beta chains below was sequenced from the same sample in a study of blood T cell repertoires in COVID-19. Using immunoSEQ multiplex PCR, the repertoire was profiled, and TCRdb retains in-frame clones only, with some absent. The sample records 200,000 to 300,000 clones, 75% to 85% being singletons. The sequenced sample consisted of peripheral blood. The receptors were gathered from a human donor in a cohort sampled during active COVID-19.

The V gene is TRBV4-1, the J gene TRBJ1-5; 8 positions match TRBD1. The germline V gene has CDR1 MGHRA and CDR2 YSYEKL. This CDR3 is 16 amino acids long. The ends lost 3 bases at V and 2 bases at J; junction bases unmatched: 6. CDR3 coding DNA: TGCGCCAGCAGCCAGGAGGGACAGGTAGGCAATCAGCCCCAGCATTTT. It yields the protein CASSQEGQVGNQPQHF.

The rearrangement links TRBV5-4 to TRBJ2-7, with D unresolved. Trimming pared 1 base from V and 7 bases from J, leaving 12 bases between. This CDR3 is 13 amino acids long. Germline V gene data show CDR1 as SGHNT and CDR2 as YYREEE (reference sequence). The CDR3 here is CASSLPGFREQYF. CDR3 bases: TGTGCCAGCAGCTTGCCAGGATTTCGGGAGCAGTACTTC. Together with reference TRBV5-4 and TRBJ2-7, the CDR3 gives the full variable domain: ETGVTQSPTHLIKTRGQQVTLRCSSQSGHNTVSWYQQALGQGPQFIFQYYREEENGRGNFPPRFSGLQFPNYSSELNVNALELDDSALYLCASSLPGFREQYFGPGTRLTVT.

CDR3 coding DNA: TGCAGTGCTAGGTTCGAGTATGGCTACACCTTC. Protein product: CSARFEYGYTF. The V gene is TRBV20-1, the J gene TRBJ1-2, with unresolved D. V was cut by 3 bases and J by 5 bases, with 7 bases left in between. CDR1 DFQATT and CDR2 SNEGSKA come from the germline V gene (reference sequence). This CDR3 contains 11 residues.

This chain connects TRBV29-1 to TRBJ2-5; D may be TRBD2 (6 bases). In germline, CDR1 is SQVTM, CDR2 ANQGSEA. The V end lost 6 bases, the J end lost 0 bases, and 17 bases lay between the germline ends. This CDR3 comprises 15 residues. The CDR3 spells CSVDKTRQNQETQYF. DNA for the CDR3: TGCAGCGTCGACAAGACTAGACAGAACCAAGAGACCCAGTACTTC.

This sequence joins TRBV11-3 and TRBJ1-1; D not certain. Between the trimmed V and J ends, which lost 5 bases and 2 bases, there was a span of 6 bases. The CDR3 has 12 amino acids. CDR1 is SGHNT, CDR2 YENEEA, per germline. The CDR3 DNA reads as TGTGCCAGCAGCCGGGATAACACTGAAGCTTTCTTT. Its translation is CASSRDNTEAFF.

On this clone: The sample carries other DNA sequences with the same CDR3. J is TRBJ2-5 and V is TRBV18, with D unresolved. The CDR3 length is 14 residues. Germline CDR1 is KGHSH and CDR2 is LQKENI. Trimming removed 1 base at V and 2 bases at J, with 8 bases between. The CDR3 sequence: CASSPRTGQETQYF. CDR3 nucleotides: TGTGCCAGCTCACCACGTACCGGTCAAGAGACCCAGTACTTC.

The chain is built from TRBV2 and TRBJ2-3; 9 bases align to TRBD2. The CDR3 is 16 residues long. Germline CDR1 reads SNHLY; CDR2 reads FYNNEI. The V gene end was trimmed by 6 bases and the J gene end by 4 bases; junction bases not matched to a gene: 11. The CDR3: CASSSIAGVGADTQYF. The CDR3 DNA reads TGTGCCAGCAGCTCCATAGCGGGGGTGGGCGCAGATACGCAGTATTTT.

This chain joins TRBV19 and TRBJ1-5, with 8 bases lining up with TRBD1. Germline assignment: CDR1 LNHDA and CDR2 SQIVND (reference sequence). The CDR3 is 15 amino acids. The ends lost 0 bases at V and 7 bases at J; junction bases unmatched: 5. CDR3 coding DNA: TGTGCCAGTAGTATAGAGGGCAGGGGGCACCAGCCCCAGCATTTT. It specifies CASSIEGRGHQPQHF.

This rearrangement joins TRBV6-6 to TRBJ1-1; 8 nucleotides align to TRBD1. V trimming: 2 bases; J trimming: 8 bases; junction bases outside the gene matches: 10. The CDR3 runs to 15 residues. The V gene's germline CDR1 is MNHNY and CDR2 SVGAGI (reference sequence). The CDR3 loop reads CASSYPGQGRIEAFF. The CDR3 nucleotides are TGTGCCAGCAGTTACCCTGGACAGGGTAGGATAGAAGCTTTCTTT.

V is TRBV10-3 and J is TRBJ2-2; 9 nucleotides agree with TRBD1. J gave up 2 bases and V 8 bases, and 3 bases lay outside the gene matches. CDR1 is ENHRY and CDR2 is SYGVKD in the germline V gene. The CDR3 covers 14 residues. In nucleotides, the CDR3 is TGTGCCATCCGGGACAGGGATAACACCGGGGAGCTGTTTTTT. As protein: CAIRDRDNTGELFF.

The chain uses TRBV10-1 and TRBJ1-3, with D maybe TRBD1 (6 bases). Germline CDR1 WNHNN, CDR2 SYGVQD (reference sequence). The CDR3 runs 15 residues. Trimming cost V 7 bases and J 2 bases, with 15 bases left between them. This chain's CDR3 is CASTPRNRAGNTIYF. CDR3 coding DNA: TGCGCCAGCACCCCCCGGAACAGGGCTGGAAACACCATATATTTT.

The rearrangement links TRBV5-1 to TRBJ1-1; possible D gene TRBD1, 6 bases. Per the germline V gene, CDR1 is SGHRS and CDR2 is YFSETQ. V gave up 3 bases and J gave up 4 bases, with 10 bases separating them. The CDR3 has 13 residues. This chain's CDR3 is CASSSYRATEAFF. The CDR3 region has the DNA TGCGCCAGCAGCTCATACAGGGCCACTGAAGCTTTCTTT.

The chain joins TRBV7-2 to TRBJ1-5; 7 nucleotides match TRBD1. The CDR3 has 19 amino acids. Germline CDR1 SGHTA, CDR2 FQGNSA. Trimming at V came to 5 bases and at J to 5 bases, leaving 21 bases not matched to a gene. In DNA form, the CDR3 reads TGTGCCAGCAGCCAGGGTAGACAGGGATTGATGTATTTATATCAGCCCCAGCATTTT. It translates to CASSQGRQGLMYLYQPQHF.

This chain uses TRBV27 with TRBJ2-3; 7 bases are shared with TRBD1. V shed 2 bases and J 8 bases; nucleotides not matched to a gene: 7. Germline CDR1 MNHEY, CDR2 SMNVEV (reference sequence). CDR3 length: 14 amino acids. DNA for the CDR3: TGTGCCAGCAGTTTAAGGGGACAGTCCGGTACGCAGTATTTT. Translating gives CASSLRGQSGTQYF.

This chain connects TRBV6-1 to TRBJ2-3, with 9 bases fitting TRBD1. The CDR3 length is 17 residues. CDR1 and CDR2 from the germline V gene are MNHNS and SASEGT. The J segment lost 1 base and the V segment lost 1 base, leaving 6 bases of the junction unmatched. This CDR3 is CASSEGQGGWGTDTQYF. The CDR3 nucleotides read TGTGCCAGCAGTGAAGGACAGGGGGGGTGGGGCACAGATACGCAGTATTTT.

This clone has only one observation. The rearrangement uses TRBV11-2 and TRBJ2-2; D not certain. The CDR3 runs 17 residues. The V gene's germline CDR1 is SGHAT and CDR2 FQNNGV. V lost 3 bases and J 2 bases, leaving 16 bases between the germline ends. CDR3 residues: CASSFGPRHRNTGELFF. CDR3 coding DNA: TGTGCCAGCAGCTTCGGTCCGAGACACAGAAACACCGGGGAGCTGTTTTTT.

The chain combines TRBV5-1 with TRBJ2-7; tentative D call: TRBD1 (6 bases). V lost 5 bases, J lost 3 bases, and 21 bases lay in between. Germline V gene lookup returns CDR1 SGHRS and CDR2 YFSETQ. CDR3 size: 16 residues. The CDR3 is CASSGADSFFFYEQYF. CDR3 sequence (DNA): TGCGCCAGCAGTGGTGCGGACAGTTTTTTCTTCTACGAGCAGTACTTC.

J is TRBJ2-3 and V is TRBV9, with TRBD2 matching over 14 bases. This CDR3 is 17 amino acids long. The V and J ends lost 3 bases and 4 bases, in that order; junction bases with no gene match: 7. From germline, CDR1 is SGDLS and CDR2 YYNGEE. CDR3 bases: TGTGCCAGCAGCGGTTCCGGGACTAGCGGGAGACCAGATACGCAGTATTTT. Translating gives CASSGSGTSGRPDTQYF.